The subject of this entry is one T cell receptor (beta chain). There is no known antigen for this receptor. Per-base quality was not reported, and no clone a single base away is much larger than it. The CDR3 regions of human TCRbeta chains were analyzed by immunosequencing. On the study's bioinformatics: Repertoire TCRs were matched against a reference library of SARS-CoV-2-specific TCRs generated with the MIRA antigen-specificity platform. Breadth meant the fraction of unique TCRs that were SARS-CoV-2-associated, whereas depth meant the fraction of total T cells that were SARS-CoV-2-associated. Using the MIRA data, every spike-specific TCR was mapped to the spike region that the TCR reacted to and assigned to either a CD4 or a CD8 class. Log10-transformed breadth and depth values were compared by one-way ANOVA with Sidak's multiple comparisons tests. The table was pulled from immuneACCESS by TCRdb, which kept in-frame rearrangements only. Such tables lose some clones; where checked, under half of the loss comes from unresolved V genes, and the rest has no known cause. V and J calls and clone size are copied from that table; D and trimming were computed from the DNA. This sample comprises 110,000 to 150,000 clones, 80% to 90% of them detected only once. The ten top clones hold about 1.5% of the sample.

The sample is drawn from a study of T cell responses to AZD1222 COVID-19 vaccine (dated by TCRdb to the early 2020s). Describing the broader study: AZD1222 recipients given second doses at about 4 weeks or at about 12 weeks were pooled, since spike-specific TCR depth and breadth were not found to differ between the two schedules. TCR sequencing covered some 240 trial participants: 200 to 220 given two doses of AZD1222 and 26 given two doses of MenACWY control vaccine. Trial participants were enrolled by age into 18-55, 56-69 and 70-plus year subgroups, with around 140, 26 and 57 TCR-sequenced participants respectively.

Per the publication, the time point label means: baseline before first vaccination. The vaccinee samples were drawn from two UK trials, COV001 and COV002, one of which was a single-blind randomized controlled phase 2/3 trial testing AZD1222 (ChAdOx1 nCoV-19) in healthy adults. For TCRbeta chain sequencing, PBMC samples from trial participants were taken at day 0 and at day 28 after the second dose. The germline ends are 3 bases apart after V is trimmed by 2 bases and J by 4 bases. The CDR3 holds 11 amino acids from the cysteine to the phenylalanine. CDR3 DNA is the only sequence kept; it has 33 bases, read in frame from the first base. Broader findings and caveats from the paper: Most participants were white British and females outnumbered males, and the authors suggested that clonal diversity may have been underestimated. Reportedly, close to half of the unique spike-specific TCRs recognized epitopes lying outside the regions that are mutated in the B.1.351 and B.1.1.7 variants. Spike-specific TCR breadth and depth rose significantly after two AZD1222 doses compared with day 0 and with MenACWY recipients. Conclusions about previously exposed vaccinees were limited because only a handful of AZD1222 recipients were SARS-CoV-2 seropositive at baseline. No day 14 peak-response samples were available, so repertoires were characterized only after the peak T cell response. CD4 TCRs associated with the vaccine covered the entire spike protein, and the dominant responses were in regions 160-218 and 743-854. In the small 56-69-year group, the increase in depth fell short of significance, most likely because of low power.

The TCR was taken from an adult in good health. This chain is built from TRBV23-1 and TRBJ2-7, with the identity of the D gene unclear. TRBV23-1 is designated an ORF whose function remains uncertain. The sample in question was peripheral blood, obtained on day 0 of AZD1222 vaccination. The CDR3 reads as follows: CASSQIYEQYF. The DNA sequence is TGCGCCAGCAGTCAAATATACGAGCAGTACTTC.